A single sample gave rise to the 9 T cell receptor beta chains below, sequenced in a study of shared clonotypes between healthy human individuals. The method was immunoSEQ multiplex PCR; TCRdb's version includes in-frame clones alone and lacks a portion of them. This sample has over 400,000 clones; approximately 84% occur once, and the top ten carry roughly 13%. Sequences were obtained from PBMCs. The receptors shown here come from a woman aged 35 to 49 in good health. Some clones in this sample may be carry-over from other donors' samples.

CDR3 in amino acids: CASSYDIRNLHYGYTF. The CDR3 nucleotides are TGTGCCAGCAGTTACGATATCCGGAACCTTCACTATGGCTACACCTTC. The rearrangement links TRBV6-5 to TRBJ1-2; no clear D. Germline V lookup: CDR1 MNHEY, CDR2 SVGAGI. The CDR3 is 16 residues long. Deletions cut 2 bases from V and 3 bases from J, with 16 bases between.

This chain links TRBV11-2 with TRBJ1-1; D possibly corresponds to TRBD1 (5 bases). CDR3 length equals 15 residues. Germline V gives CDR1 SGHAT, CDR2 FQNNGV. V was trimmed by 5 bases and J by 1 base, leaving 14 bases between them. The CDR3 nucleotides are TGTGCCAGCAGCGTTTTTCAAGGGGCGAACACTGAAGCTTTCTTT. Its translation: CASSVFQGANTEAFF.

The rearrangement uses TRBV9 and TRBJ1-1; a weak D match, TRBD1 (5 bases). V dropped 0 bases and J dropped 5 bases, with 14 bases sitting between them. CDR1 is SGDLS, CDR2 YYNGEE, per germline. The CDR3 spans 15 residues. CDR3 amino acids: CASSVEGAETTEAFF. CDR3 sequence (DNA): TGTGCCAGCAGCGTAGAAGGGGCAGAAACGACTGAAGCTTTCTTT.

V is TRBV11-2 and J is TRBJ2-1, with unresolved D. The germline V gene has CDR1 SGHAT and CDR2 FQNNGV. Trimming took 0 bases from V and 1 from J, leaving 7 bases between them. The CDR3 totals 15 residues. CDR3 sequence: CASSLEAQSYNEQFF. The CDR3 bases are TGTGCCAGCAGCTTAGAGGCGCAGTCCTACAATGAGCAGTTCTTC. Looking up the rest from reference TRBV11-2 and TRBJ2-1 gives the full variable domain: EAGVAQSPRYKIIEKRQSVAFWCNPISGHATLYWYQQILGQGPKLLIQFQNNGVVDDSQLPKDRFSAERLKGVDSTLKIQPAKLEDSAVYLCASSLEAQSYNEQFFGPGTRLTVL.

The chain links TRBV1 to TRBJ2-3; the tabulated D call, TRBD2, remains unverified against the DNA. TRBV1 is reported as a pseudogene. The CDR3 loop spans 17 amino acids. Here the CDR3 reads CTSSQDALAGHTDTQYF. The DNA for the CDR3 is TGCACCAGCAGCCAAGACGCCCTAGCGGGTCACACAGATACGCAGTATTTT.

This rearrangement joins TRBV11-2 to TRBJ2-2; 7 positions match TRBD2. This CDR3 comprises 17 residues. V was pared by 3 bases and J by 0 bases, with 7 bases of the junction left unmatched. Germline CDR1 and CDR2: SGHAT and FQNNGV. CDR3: CASSFPSGKANTGELFF. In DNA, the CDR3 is TGTGCCAGCAGCTTCCCGAGCGGGAAGGCGAACACCGGGGAGCTGTTTTTT.

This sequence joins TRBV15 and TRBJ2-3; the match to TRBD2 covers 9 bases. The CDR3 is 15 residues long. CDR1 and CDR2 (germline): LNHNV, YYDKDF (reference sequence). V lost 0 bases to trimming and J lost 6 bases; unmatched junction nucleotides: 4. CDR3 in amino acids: CATSRDVAGVDTQYF. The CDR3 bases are TGTGCCACCAGCAGAGATGTAGCGGGAGTTGATACGCAGTATTTT.

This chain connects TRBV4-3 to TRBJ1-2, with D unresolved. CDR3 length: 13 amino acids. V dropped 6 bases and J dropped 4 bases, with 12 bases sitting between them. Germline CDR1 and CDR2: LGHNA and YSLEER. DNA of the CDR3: TGCGCCAGCAGACCGGACGGACCCTATGGCTACACCTTC. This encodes CASRPDGPYGYTF.

CDR3 region: CASSSAVWRGTQYF. The CDR3 nucleotides are TGTGCCAGCAGCTCAGCAGTGTGGCGGGGGACCCAGTACTTC. The chain links TRBV7-6 to TRBJ2-5, with a possible D match to TRBD2 (6 bases). This CDR3 comprises 14 residues. V lost 4 bases, J lost 7 bases, and 16 bases lay in between. CDR1 is SGHVS and CDR2 is FNYEAQ in the germline V gene.